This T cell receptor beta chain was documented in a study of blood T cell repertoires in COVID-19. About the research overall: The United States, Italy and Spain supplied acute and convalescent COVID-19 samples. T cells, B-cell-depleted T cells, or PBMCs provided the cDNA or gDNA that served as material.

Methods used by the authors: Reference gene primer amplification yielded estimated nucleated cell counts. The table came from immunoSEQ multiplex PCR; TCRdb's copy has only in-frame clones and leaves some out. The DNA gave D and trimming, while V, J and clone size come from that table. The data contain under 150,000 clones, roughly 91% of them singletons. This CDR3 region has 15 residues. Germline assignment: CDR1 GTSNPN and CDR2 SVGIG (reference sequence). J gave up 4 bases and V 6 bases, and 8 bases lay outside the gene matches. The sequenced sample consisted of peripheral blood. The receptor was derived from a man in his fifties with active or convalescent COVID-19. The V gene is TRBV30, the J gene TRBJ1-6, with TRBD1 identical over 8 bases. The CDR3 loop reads CACPGQAIYNSPLHF. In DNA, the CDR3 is TGTGCCTGTCCGGGACAGGCGATTTATAATTCACCCCTCCACTTT. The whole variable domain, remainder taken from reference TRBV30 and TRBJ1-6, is SQTIHQWPATLVQPVGSPLSLECTVEGTSNPNLYWYRQAAGRGLQLLFYSVGIGQISSEVPQNLSASRPQDRQFILSSKKLLLSDSGFYLCACPGQAIYNSPLHFGNGTRLTVT.